The 20 T cell receptor beta chains below come from one sample, sequenced in a study of post-analysis software for immune sequencing data. Broader study findings: Compared with controls, patients had more of about five TRBV segments, including TRBV5-6, TRBV5-1 and TRBV20-1.

Unique molecular identifiers were present in the TCR beta cDNA libraries. TCRdb fed the PCR reads into MiXCR, producing one record per CDR3 protein. The table has 450,000 or so distinct CDR3 sequences, roughly 46% seen once. These receptors' targets are unknown. The sequencing sample was made of blood. Source of these receptors: a girl aged 5-17 years with multiple sclerosis.

This clonotype was counted only a few times. The chain carries TRBV7-9 and TRBJ1-2; 8 bases line up with TRBD1. CDR1 is SEHNR, CDR2 FQNEAQ, per germline (reference sequence). V shed 6 bases, J shed 6 bases, and the junction held 3 bases outside the gene matches. The CDR3 runs to 12 residues. CDR3 sequence reads: CASRLDRDGYTF. The CDR3 nucleotides read TGTGCCAGCAGGTTGGACAGGGATGGCTACACCTTC. The whole variable domain, remainder taken from reference TRBV7-9 and TRBJ1-2, is DTGVSQNPRHKITKRGQNVTFRCDPISEHNRLYWYRQTLGQGPEFLTYFQNEAQLEKSRLLSDRFSAERPKGSFSTLEIQRTEQGDSAMYLCASRLDRDGYTFGSGTRLTVV.

In its sample, this clonotype was seen a few times. The rearrangement joins TRBV20-1 to TRBJ2-5; D may be TRBD2 (5 bases). Per germline, CDR1 DFQATT and CDR2 SNEGSKA (reference sequence). The CDR3 covers 10 residues. V lost 7 bases and J lost 6, with 9 bases in between. The CDR3: CSGRDKTQYF. The CDR3, as DNA: TGCAGTGGACGGGATAAGACCCAGTACTTC.

This clonotype turned up a few times. The chain employs TRBV10-3 and TRBJ2-5; 10 positions match TRBD1. The CDR3 is made up of 14 amino acids. V lost 5 bases, J lost 2 bases, and 2 bases stayed unmatched. Germline V gives CDR1 ENHRY, CDR2 SYGVKD. CDR3 nucleotides: TGTGCCATCAGTAAGGACAGGGGGCAAGAGACCCAGTACTTC. This translates into CAISKDRGQETQYF.

J is TRBJ2-7 and V is TRBV20-1; 10 positions agree with TRBD2. TRBJ2-5 matches the DNA end more closely, so the J call is doubtful. This CDR3 is built from 15 residues. Per germline, CDR1 DFQATT and CDR2 SNEGSKA (reference sequence). The CDR3 region is CSARGSPSGRETQYF. The CDR3 DNA reads TGCAGTGCTAGAGGTTCACCTAGCGGGAGAGAGACCCAGTACTTC.

The genes are TRBV9 and TRBJ2-4; TRBD2 matches 8 bases. The DNA end favors TRBJ2-7, so the J call may be wrong. CDR3 size: 15 residues. The germline V gene has CDR1 SGDLS and CDR2 YYNGEE. CDR3 loop: CASSQGTSLSYEQYF. As DNA, the CDR3 is TGTGCCAGCAGCCAAGGGACTAGTTTGTCGTACGAGCAGTACTTC.

On this clonotype itself: The junction departs from germline at one end; a sequencing error may be responsible. The J gene is TRBJ2-5, the V gene TRBV28; D perhaps matches TRBD1 (6 bases). CDR1 and CDR2 from the germline V gene are MDHEN and SYDVKM. This CDR3 spans 13 amino acids. The CDR3 DNA reads as TGCGCCAGCAGTTTACCAGGGGTCGGTAGAGAGTACTTC. Amino acid sequence: CASSLPGVGREYF.

The gene calls are TRBV6-2 or TRBV6-3 and TRBJ2-7, with D possibly being TRBD1 or TRBD2 (5 bases each). Germline V gene lookup returns CDR1 MNHEY and CDR2 SVGEGT. This CDR3 region has 16 residues. Trimming took 0 bases from V and 2 from J, leaving 14 bases between them. The CDR3 DNA follows: TGTGCCAGCAGTTACTCGAGAGAACGGGGCGCCTACGAGCAGTACTTC. Translated, it gives CASSYSRERGAYEQYF.

With regard to this clonotype: Sequence at one end of the junction differs from germline and may be a read error. The chain has TRBV7-9 and TRBJ2-7, with TRBD1 identical over 7 bases. Judging by the DNA end, TRBJ2-5 fits better; the J call may be wrong. The CDR3 is made up of 15 amino acids. CDR1 is SEHNR, CDR2 FQNEAQ, per germline (reference sequence). The CDR3 region is CAGSPGTALGETQYF. CDR3 bases: TGTGCCGGCAGCCCCGGGACAGCCCTAGGGGAGACCCAGTACTTC.

This clonotype was counted a few times. This rearrangement joins TRBV6-2 or TRBV6-3 to TRBJ1-1; D remains unclear. The CDR3 is 14 residues long. The germline gives CDR1 MNHEY, CDR2 SVGEGT. The germline V and J ends were trimmed by 2 bases and 2 bases, with 9 bases remaining between them. The CDR3 DNA reads TGTGCCAGCAGTTACAAGGCAGAAAACACTGAAGCTTTCTTT. Encoded protein: CASSYKAENTEAFF.

The chain has TRBV20-1 and TRBJ2-1; D assignment may be TRBD1 or TRBD2 (5 bases each). V lost 1 base to trimming and J lost 0 bases, with 7 bases between them. CDR3 length: 14 residues. Germline CDR1 reads DFQATT; CDR2 reads SNEGSKA (reference sequence). The CDR3 bases are TGCAGTGCTAGAGCCGGGGCCTCCTACAATGAGCAGTTCTTC. This sequence encodes CSARAGASYNEQFF.

This clonotype was detected a few times. The chain links TRBV28 to TRBJ2-4, with D perhaps matching TRBD1 (5 bases). Per the germline V gene, CDR1 is MDHEN and CDR2 is SYDVKM. V was shortened by 2 bases and J by 0 bases, with 11 bases between the two germline ends. The CDR3 runs 16 residues. This chain's CDR3 is CASSLLPGLAKNIQYF. As DNA, the CDR3 is TGTGCCAGCAGTTTACTTCCAGGGCTAGCCAAAAACATTCAGTACTTC.

V gene TRBV2 combines with J gene TRBJ2-1; the D gene could be TRBD1 or TRBD2 (5 bases each). Germline V gene sequence: CDR1 SNHLY, CDR2 FYNNEI. Trimming cost V 11 bases and J 3 bases, with 11 bases left between them. This CDR3 has 12 amino acids. For the CDR3, the DNA is TGTGCCTCCTGGGACCACTACAATGAGCAGTTCTTC. Protein sequence: CASWDHYNEQFF.

In its sample, this clonotype was seen once. At one of its ends the junction is not consistent with the germline gene, which may arise from a read error. The chain joins TRBV7-6 to TRBJ2-1, with 7 bases matching TRBD2. This CDR3 has 16 amino acids. Germline V gene sequence: CDR1 SGHVS, CDR2 FNYEAQ. The CDR3 DNA is TGTGGCAGCAGCTTAGGGGCCGCCGGGGGGTACAATGAGCAGTTCTTC. Its protein product is CGSSLGAAGGYNEQFF.

CDR3: CASGSVGGGLLHNEQFF. The CDR3 nucleotides are TGTGCCAGCGGTTCCGTAGGGGGGGGACTTTTACACAATGAGCAGTTCTTC. The chain employs TRBV12-3 or TRBV12-4 and TRBJ2-1; possibly TRBD2 for D (7 bases). The CDR3 extends over 17 amino acids. The V end was cut by 8 bases, the J end by 5 bases, with 25 bases between.

J is TRBJ1-2 and V is TRBV12-5; D is perhaps TRBD1 (5 bases). CDR3 length: 16 residues. Germline assignment: CDR1 LGHNT and CDR2 FRNRAP. Trimming removed 0 bases at V and 0 bases at J, with 11 bases between. CDR3 sequence: CASGLVRGRANYGYTF. CDR3 bases: TGTGCTAGTGGTTTGGTACGCGGCAGGGCTAACTATGGCTACACCTTC.

The table lists this clonotype with many counts. V gene TRBV5-1 combines with J gene TRBJ2-7; D gene uncertain. Germline V CDR1 and CDR2: SGHRS, YFSETQ. Between the trimmed V and J ends, which lost 3 bases and 2 bases, there was a span of 9 bases. This CDR3 is built from 13 residues. The CDR3 DNA reads as TGCGCCAGCAGCTGGTACGGAGCCTACGAGCAGTACTTC. Amino acids: CASSWYGAYEQYF.

The chain links TRBV10-3 to TRBJ2-3, with TRBD2 identical over 9 bases. J gave up 4 bases and V 4 bases, and 15 bases lay outside the gene matches. The CDR3 has 18 residues. Germline V lookup: CDR1 ENHRY, CDR2 SYGVKD. This CDR3 is CAISVRSGRHTSADTQYF. CDR3 nucleotide sequence: TGTGCCATCAGTGTCCGAAGCGGGAGGCACACTAGCGCAGATACGCAGTATTTT.

V is TRBV27 and J is TRBJ1-1, with 8 bases lining up with TRBD1. J was trimmed by 1 base and V by 6 bases; bases with no gene match: 10. From germline, CDR1 is MNHEY and CDR2 SMNVEV (reference sequence). The CDR3 has 16 residues. In nucleotides, the CDR3 is TGTGCCAGCAGCCATTCAGGGGGCGTGGAGAACACTGAAGCTTTCTTT. This sequence encodes CASSHSGGVENTEAFF.

This chain uses TRBV9 with TRBJ2-7, with a weak D call TRBD2 (6 bases). Trimming removed 0 bases from V and 0 bases from J, with 10 bases in between. Germline CDR1 and CDR2: SGDLS and YYNGEE. This CDR3 is built from 15 residues. CDR3 protein: CASSVELGSSYEQYF. The CDR3, as DNA: TGTGCCAGCAGCGTAGAACTCGGGAGCTCCTACGAGCAGTACTTC.

Only a few counts were recorded for this clonotype. The chain links TRBV12-3 or TRBV12-4 to TRBJ2-3, with TRBD1 identical over 10 bases. CDR3 length equals 14 residues. J gave up 4 bases and V 6 bases, and 4 bases lay outside the gene matches. Here the CDR3 DNA reads TGTGCCAGCAGGGACGGACAGGGGGCAGATACGCAGTATTTT. Amino acids: CASRDGQGADTQYF.